This is a list of T cell receptor beta chains from one sample in a study of cytomegalovirus exposure and HLA in healthy donors. Using immunoSEQ multiplex PCR, the repertoire was profiled, and TCRdb retains in-frame clones only, with some absent. This table has under 150,000 clones, around 79% appearing once. Input material: PBMCs. These receptors all stem from a man in his forties in good health and CMV-seropositive. The CDR3 runs from the conserved cysteine through the conserved F or W. The order of the fields is clone size, D gene, J gene, V gene, CDR3 DNA, CDR3 protein. The D gene is left open where the match is weak. Expanded clones are given a class, and other clones once, few, many or no size at all.

few | NA | TRBJ1-4 | TRBV11-2 | TGTGCCAGCAGCCCGGAAAAACTGTTTTTT | CASSPEKLFF
once | TRBD1 | TRBJ2-1 | TRBV5-5 | TGTGCCAGCAGCGCCGGGACAGGGAGAGGAAATGAGCAGTTCTTC | CASSAGTGRGNEQFF
NA | NA | TRBJ1-1 | TRBV19 | TGTGCCAGTAGTATTCCCAGGGCGTACACTGAAGCTTTCTTT | CASSIPRAYTEAFF
NA | NA | TRBJ2-1 | TRBV7-3 | TGTGCCAGCAGCCAACACCAATACAATGAGCAGTTCTTC | CASSQHQYNEQFF
few | TRBD1 | TRBJ1-1 | TRBV7-9 | TGTGCCAGCAGCTTAGGGACAGGCTCGAACACTGAAGCTTTCTTT | CASSLGTGSNTEAFF
NA | NA | TRBJ1-6 | TRBV4-2 | TGTGCCAGCAGCCACACAAGAAGGCTGACAGGCTATAATTCACCCCTCCACTTT | CASSHTRRLTGYNSPLHF
NA | NA | TRBJ1-5 | TRBV28 | TGTGCCAGCATCCAGTTTGGAGGGAGCCAGCCCCAGCATTTT | CASIQFGGSQPQHF
few | NA | TRBJ2-1 | TRBV4-2 | TGTGCCAGCAGCCAAGATCAATACAATGAGCAGTTCTTC | CASSQDQYNEQFF
NA | NA | TRBJ1-4 | TRBV28 | TGTGCCAGCAGTTTTCGACAGACCTTTAATGAAAAACTGTTTTTT | CASSFRQTFNEKLFF
NA | TRBD1 | TRBJ2-2 | TRBV13 | TGTGCCAGCAGCTCCCTATCCGGACAGGCGAACACCGGGGAGCTGTTTTTT | CASSSLSGQANTGELFF
NA | NA | TRBJ2-3 | TRBV6-4 | TGTGCCAGCAGTGAAGTCGGGGGACGTGTCACAGATACGCAGTATTTT | CASSEVGGRVTDTQYF
NA | NA | TRBJ2-3 | TRBV15 | TGTGCCACCAGCAGAGATTATACCACCGGCGGTAGAGATACGCAGTATTTT | CATSRDYTTGGRDTQYF
few | NA | TRBJ2-6 | TRBV30 | TGTGCCTGGAGTGTCGGGTCTGGGGCCAACGTCCTGACTTTC | CAWSVGSGANVLTF
once | NA | TRBJ1-1 | TRBV5-1 | TGCGCCACCGCTATGTATATGAACACTGAAGCTTTCTTT | CATAMYMNTEAFF
NA | TRBD2 | TRBJ2-1 | TRBV4-2 | TGTGCCAGCAGCCCAGAAAGGAGGACTAGCGGGTACAATGAGCAGTTCTTC | CASSPERRTSGYNEQFF
NA | NA | TRBJ2-6 | TRBV5-5 | TGTGCCTCAATCTTACCCAATACGGGATCTGGGGCCAACGTCCTGACTTTC | CASILPNTGSGANVLTF
NA | NA | TRBJ1-5 | TRBV28 | TGTGCCAGCAGTTGGATCCCGGGTCAGCCCCAGCATTTT | CASSWIPGQPQHF
few | NA | TRBJ2-3 | TRBV27 | TGTGCCAGCAGTTCTACGCTCACAGATACGCAGTATTTT | CASSSTLTDTQYF
NA | NA | TRBJ2-7 | TRBV29-1 | TGCAGCGGGGGCGACTACGAGCAGTACTTC | CSGGDYEQYF
NA | NA | TRBJ1-3 | TRBV5-6 | TGTGCCAGCAACCAAGGGACATTTTCCTCTGGAAACACCATATATTTT | CASNQGTFSSGNTIYF
NA | NA | TRBJ1-2 | TRBV6-5 | TGTGCCAGCGGGGGGAGTACCTATGGCTACACCTTC | CASGGSTYGYTF
NA | TRBD2 | TRBJ2-7 | TRBV29-1 | TGCAGCGTTGTGGGACTAGCGGGATCACTCGAGCAGTACTTC | CSVVGLAGSLEQYF
NA | NA | TRBJ2-1 | TRBV4-1 | TGCGCCAGCAGCCAAGGGAATTTCGAGGTCATCTCCTACAATGAGCAGTTCTTC | CASSQGNFEVISYNEQFF
NA | TRBD1 | TRBJ1-2 | TRBV7-9 | TGTTCCAGCAGCTTAGCCTGGGACAGCACCTTC | CSSSLAWDSTF
NA | NA | TRBJ2-7 | TRBV11-2 | TGTGCCAGCAGCTTAGTATCCGGGGGTGACTTC | CASSLVSGGDF
NA | NA | TRBJ1-5 | TRBV28 | TGTGCCAGCAAAGGGGGTTCCGTTGGCAATCAGCCCCAGCATTTT | CASKGGSVGNQPQHF
NA | TRBD2 | TRBJ2-3 | TRBV6-4 | TGTGCCAGCAGTGACTCGGGCGGGAGTTCAGATACGCAGTATTTT | CASSDSGGSSDTQYF
few | TRBD1 | TRBJ1-4 | TRBV28 | TGTGCCAGCTCTATTGCCGGGACAGGGGACGAAAAACTGTTTTTT | CASSIAGTGDEKLFF
NA | NA | TRBJ2-2 | TRBV19 | TGTGCCAGTAGCCCCCGGGGAGCCGGGGAGCTGTTTTTT | CASSPRGAGELFF
NA | NA | TRBJ2-3 | TRBV5-1 | TGCGCCAGCAGCTTGAAGGGGGTGGATACGCAGTATTTT | CASSLKGVDTQYF
few | TRBD2 | TRBJ2-3 | TRBV19 | TGTGCCAGTAGTATGATAGCGGGAGCGACAGATACGCAGTATTTT | CASSMIAGATDTQYF
few | NA | TRBJ1-5 | TRBV4-2 | TGTGCCAGCAGCCAGGATACAGGGAATGGGCAGCCCCAGCATTTT | CASSQDTGNGQPQHF
NA | TRBD1 | TRBJ1-5 | TRBV5-1 | TGCGCCAGCAGCTTGGCCGGTCCCCCAGGGGGTAATCAGCCCCAGCATTTT | CASSLAGPPGGNQPQHF
NA | NA | TRBJ1-1 | TRBV10-3 | TGTGCCATCAGTGAGTGGGGAGTGGAAGCGATGAACACTGAAGCTTTCTTT | CAISEWGVEAMNTEAFF
NA | NA | TRBJ2-1 | TRBV7-9 | TGTTCCAGCAGCCAATTTCAGGGTAGGGACAATGAGCAGTTCTTC | CSSSQFQGRDNEQFF
NA | TRBD1 | TRBJ1-5 | TRBV4-1 | TGCGCCAGCAGCCCGACAGGGGGCTCGGGAAATCAGCCCCAGCATTTT | CASSPTGGSGNQPQHF
once | NA | TRBJ2-5 | TRBV4-1 | TGCGCCAGCAGCCAAGATGGCGGGCGGCAGTACTTC | CASSQDGGRQYF
once | TRBD2 | TRBJ2-1 | TRBV7-9 | TGTTCCAGCAGCCCCCGGACTAGCGGGAGGGACAATGAGCAGTTCTTC | CSSSPRTSGRDNEQFF